Included here is one T cell receptor (delta chain) sequence, with context. This clone was observed a few times. Its antigen remains unidentified. A far bigger clonotype differs at one base, so this is likely a read error. The CDR3 spans 18 residues, from the cysteine through the phenylalanine. Kept here is only the CDR3 DNA, which spans 54 bases and is read in frame from base 1. Trimming costs V 4 bases and J 0 bases, and their ends lie 21 bases apart. Per the germline V gene, TSWWSYY is the CDR1 and QGS is the CDR2. Using SuperScript II, cDNA was generated through template-switch reverse transcription, with TRGC- and TRDC-specific primers combined in a single tube. The TRGC primer was designed for binding to both the TRGC1 and TRGC2 constant genes. The KAPA Real-Time Library Amplification Kit was used for TRG and TRD amplification, and AMPure XP bead purification was performed between steps. Index PCR with the Nextera XT Index Kit was used to add Illumina sequencing adapters. An Illumina MiSeq running the V2 300 kit was used to sequence the TRG and TRD amplicons, producing 150 bp paired-end reads. The authors processed their data as follows. Read quality was checked with FastQC version 0.11.8 before further analysis. With MiXCR version 3.0.3, reads were aligned to GenBank TRG or TRD reference genes and CDR3 sequences were built. MiXCR defaults were kept, except that TRDD gene segments were assembled using 3 rather than 5 consecutive nucleotides. N additions, CDR3 length, J segment length and clonotype sharing between samples were computed with VDJtools version 1.2.1. Out-of-frame CDR3 sequences and those containing stop codons were excluded from analysis. To look for overlap, the infant repertoires were checked against previously published Vgamma9Vdelta2 repertoires from fetal, cord blood and adult blood. TCRdb reprocessed the public reads with the caller CATT; rows with the same DNA were merged afterwards. These V and J calls derive from TCRdb rather than the authors' analysis. This sample has about 600 delta-chain clones in its table, and over 20% of those were observed once. The ten largest clones take up less than 25% of the sample.

The same treatment, consisting of spiramycin and/or pyrimethamine plus sulfadiazine plus folinic acid, was given to mothers of infected and uninfected infants alike. All infants, infected and uninfected, were born by term delivery after more than 37 weeks of gestation. About 1 mL of blood was processed into PBMCs by Lymphoprep gradient centrifugation, after which the PBMCs were cryopreserved in liquid nitrogen and shipped to Belgium. After thawing, the PBMCs were labeled with Zombie NIR viability dye and stained with antibodies against CD3, TCR gammadelta, Vgamma9 and Vdelta2. A FACSAria III was used to sort CD3+ TCRgammadelta+ T cells, reaching a mean purity of around 98%. For each sample, RNA was extracted from about 10,000 sorted gammadelta T cells with the RNeasy Micro Kit. Each infant was born to a mother who had been enrolled with a primary T. gondii infection during pregnancy. The infants' peripheral blood was drawn at an outpatient microbiology and virology center located in Pavia, Italy.

The data derive from a study of Vγ9Vδ2 T cells in congenital toxoplasmosis (dated by TCRdb to about 2021). Some background on the complete study: Congenital toxoplasmosis was diagnosed using IgG, IgM and IgA serology, Western blot and an in-house interferon-gamma release assay. In this study, researchers looked at the gamma and delta chain CDR3 repertoires of sorted blood gammadelta T cells, comparing infants congenitally infected with T. gondii against uninfected infants. Repertoire sequencing was done on samples from infants at 2 months after birth and at 1 year of age. TCR sequencing covered about 5 infected and more than 9 uninfected infants at 2 months, plus 3 infected and 4 uninfected infants at 1 year.

Study-level results and caveats: At 2 months, TRGV9 and TRDV2 CDR3s of infected infants appeared to carry fewer N additions than uninfected infants, especially TRDV2-TRDJ1 sequences. In 2-month-old infants, germline-encoded fetal-type TRDV2 CDR3 sequences seemed to be more common in infected than in uninfected infants, which suggests a footprint of in utero expansion. Two months was the earliest age with enough suitable sample material for TCR repertoire analysis, so newborn repertoires were not sequenced. A public TRGV9 clonotype was highly prevalent in both infected and uninfected infants. At 1 year of age, repertoire differences between infected and uninfected infants were less clear than at 2 months.

The material sequenced was gamma-delta T cells from blood. Recombination connected TRDV1 to TRDJ1; TRDD3 is a weak D gene call, 6 bases matching. The sequence derives from a child under 10 years old born to a mother with Toxoplasma gondii infection during pregnancy, either congenitally infected or uninfected (not recorded which). In nucleotides, the sequence is TGTGCTCTTGGGGCCCCCATGATACGCGTCCCGTACACCGATAAACTCATCTTT. This encodes CALGAPMIRVPYTDKLIF.